This T cell receptor beta chain derives from a study of regulatory T cells in long-lasting Graves disease. V lost 8 bases and J lost 3, with 17 bases in between. The CDR3 has 14 amino acids. From germline, CDR1 is ENHRY and CDR2 SYGVKD. Findings of the study overall: Patients with persistent disease shared some 2,900 public clonotypes, outpacing the 966 shared by new patients. Lower TCR diversity characterized persistent Graves' patients relative to newly diagnosed patients.

The authors built TCR beta libraries using iRepertoire HTBI primers and Arm-PCR of CDR3 regions. TCRdb fed the multiplex PCR reads into MiXCR, producing one record per CDR3 protein. Of 450,000 or so distinct CDR3 sequences listed, around 21% are singletons. Time point described: persistent/refractory GD, antithyroid drugs over 5 years with positive TRAb. Generation of the TCR library employed RNA extracted from PBMCs. Regarding this clonotype: The antigen remains unidentified.

The starting material was peripheral blood mononuclear cells (PBMCs), obtained when the disease was refractory, from a patient treated with antithyroid drugs. The chain recombines TRBV10-3 with TRBJ2-7; the D gene is possibly TRBD1 (6 bases). The TCR comes from a female donor with Graves disease. The chain's CDR3 is CAIGWDDRHYEQYF. In nucleotides, the CDR3 is TGTGCCATCGGGTGGGATGACAGGCACTACGAGCAGTACTTC.